The T cell receptor (beta chain) described here comes from a study of T cell repertoires in cytomegalovirus infection. Background on the study: Matching HLA type, along with CMV infection, was indicated by public TCR beta signatures.

TCRdb reprocessed the reads with MiXCR, giving one entry per CDR3 protein. The repertoire includes fewer than 200,000 distinct CDR3 sequences, under 15% of them detected once, and about a quarter sits in the top ten. Comment on this clonotype: What it binds is unknown.

Findings of the study overall: Identification of carriers of CMV plus the relevant HLA was achieved through cumulative public TCR beta family frequency. It was HLA-C-restricted CMV-specific TCR beta clonotypes that dominated the response ex vivo.

This receptor was taken from a human donor in good health (CMV status not recorded). Some clones in this sample may be carry-over from other donors' samples. Sequencing used PBMCs.

The CDR3 DNA sequence: TGTGCCATTCGCCCCGGGACAGGGGACACCGGGGAGCTGTTTTTT. Translating it yields CAIRPGTGDTGELFF. The rearrangement uses TRBV10-3 and TRBJ2-2; 10 positions agree with TRBD1. Unmatched junction bases numbered 7, after V lost 9 bases and J lost 3 bases. CDR1 ENHRY and CDR2 SYGVKD come from the germline V gene. This CDR3 spans 15 amino acids.